This T cell receptor (beta chain) was sequenced for a study of CD8 T cells in Susac syndrome. High-throughput TCR beta sequencing covered peripheral CD8+ and CD4+ T cells. Negative isolation was used for CD8+ and CD4+ T cells, and FACS enrichment was applied to TEMRA cells. The study, taken as a whole, reports: The study's TCR sequencing and HLA analysis drew on a certain number of individuals. That number was acknowledged as relatively small.

As regards this clonotype: No antigen is known for it.

An amount of RNA that ranged from roughly 0.45 to 1 ug was reverse transcribed with random hexamers. With immunoSEQ multiplex PCR, TCR beta CDR3 was amplified across 54 Vbeta and 13 Jbeta. In TCRdb, the immunoSEQ multiplex PCR reads were re-called with MiXCR into one record per CDR3 protein. The table has 150,000 or so distinct CDR3 sequences, roughly 94% seen once. The sequence came from a human donor with multiple sclerosis. The sample taken for sequencing was CD8+ T cells from PBMCs.

The CDR3 region is CASSLARRDEQYF. The CDR3 region has the DNA TGTGCCAGCAGCTTAGCCAGGAGGGACGAGCAGTACTTC. The chain links TRBV13 to TRBJ2-7, with a weak D call TRBD2 (6 bases). Germline V gives CDR1 PRHDT, CDR2 FYEKMQ (reference sequence). CDR3 length: 13 residues. With 1 base removed from V and 5 bases from J, the gap between germline ends came to 9 bases.